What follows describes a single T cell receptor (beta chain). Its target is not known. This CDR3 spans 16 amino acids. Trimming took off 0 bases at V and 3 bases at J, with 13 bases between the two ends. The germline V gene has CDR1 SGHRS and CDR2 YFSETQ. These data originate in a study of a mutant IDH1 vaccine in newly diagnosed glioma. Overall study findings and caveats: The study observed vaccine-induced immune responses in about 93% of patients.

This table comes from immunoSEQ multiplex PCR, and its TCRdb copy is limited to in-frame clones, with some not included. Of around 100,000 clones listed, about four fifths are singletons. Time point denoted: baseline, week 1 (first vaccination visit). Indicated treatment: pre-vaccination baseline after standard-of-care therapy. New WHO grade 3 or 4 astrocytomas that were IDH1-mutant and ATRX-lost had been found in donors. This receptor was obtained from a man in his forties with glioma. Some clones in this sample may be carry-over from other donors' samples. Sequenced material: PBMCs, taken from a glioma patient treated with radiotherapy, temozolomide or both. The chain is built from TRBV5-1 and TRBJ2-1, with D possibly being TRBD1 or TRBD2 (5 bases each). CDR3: CASSLGGPPNYNEQFF. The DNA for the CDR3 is TGCGCCAGCAGCTTGGGGGGACCGCCGAACTACAATGAGCAGTTCTTC.